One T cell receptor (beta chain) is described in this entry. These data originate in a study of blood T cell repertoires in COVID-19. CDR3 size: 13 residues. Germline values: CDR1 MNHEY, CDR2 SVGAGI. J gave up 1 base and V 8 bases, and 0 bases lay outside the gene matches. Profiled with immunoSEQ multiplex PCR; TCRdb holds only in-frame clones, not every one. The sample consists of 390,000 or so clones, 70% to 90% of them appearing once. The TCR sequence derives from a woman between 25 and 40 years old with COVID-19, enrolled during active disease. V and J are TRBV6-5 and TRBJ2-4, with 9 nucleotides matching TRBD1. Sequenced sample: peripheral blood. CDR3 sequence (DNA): TGTGCCAGCGGACAGGGGGCCAAAAACATTCAGTACTTC. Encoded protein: CASGQGAKNIQYF.